The 29 T cell receptor beta chains presented below share a single source sample, sequenced in a study of T cell responses to AZD1222 COVID-19 vaccine. Profiled with immunoSEQ multiplex PCR; TCRdb holds only in-frame clones, not every one. The sample has 200,000 to 250,000 clones; roughly 94% are singletons. Sequencing used peripheral blood, obtained 28 days after the second dose of the MenACWY control vaccine. These TCRs come from an adult who received the MenACWY meningococcal vaccine as a control.

With regard to this clone: At one boundary the junction diverges from the germline segment, which might be a read error. V and J are TRBV6-2 or TRBV6-3 and TRBJ2-3, with D uncertain. This CDR3 comprises 13 residues. In germline, CDR1 is MNHEY, CDR2 SVGEGT. As DNA, the CDR3 is TGTGCCACCAGTGTTGGGGGCACAGATACGCAGTATTTT. It encodes CATSVGGTDTQYF.

The V gene is TRBV6-5, the J gene TRBJ2-5; D perhaps matches TRBD1 (6 bases). Germline loops: CDR1 MNHEY, CDR2 SVGAGI. V gave up 8 bases and J gave up 1 base, with 8 bases separating them. This CDR3 has 12 amino acids. For the CDR3, the DNA is TGTGCCAGCGGACAGAGCCAAGAGACCCAGTACTTC. It specifies CASGQSQETQYF.

The CDR3: CASSQIGGDRDNEQFF. In DNA form, the CDR3 reads TGTGCCAGCAGTCAAATTGGGGGGGACAGGGACAATGAGCAGTTCTTC. The chain links TRBV7-3 to TRBJ2-1; 9 bases match TRBD1. The CDR3 loop spans 16 amino acids. V shed 6 bases and J 5 bases; nucleotides not matched to a gene: 11. From germline, CDR1 is SGHTA and CDR2 FQGTGA.

The chain couples TRBV27 to TRBJ2-7; possible D gene TRBD2, 5 bases. The germline gives CDR1 MNHEY, CDR2 SMNVEV (reference sequence). The CDR3 loop spans 16 amino acids. Trimming cost V 1 base and J 9 bases, with 22 bases left between them. Here the CDR3 reads CASSLCSVQKDSRQYF. In DNA form, the CDR3 reads TGTGCCAGCAGTTTATGTTCGGTTCAAAAGGACTCCCGGCAGTACTTC.

The chain combines TRBV28 with TRBJ2-7; D is unresolved. The CDR3 sequence is 13 residues long. Trimming cost V 4 bases and J 2 bases, with 9 bases left between them. CDR1 and CDR2 (germline): MDHEN, SYDVKM. The CDR3 bases are TGTGCCAGCAGTTCCAGGATTACCTACGAGCAGTACTTC. Translating gives CASSSRITYEQYF.

V is TRBV6-5 and J is TRBJ2-6, with no clear D. Trimming cost V 7 bases and J 4 bases, with 8 bases left between them. There are 13 residues in the CDR3. Germline lookup yields CDR1 MNHEY and CDR2 SVGAGI. CDR3 in amino acids: CASTQPGANVLTF. The CDR3 DNA is TGTGCCAGCACCCAACCGGGGGCCAACGTCCTGACTTTC.

The CDR3 here is CASGPGTQYF. Written as DNA, the CDR3 is TGTGCCAGCGGACCCGGGACACAGTACTTC. The V gene is TRBV28, the J gene TRBJ2-7, with D possibly matching TRBD1 (6 bases). Germline CDR1 reads MDHEN; CDR2 reads SYDVKM. The V end lost 8 bases, the J end lost 10 bases, and 12 bases lay between the germline ends. The CDR3 loop spans 10 amino acids.

This chain connects TRBV7-2 to TRBJ1-5, with D possibly being TRBD1 (6 bases). V was trimmed by 1 base and J by 6 bases, leaving 13 bases between them. The CDR3 consists of 15 residues. The germline CDR1 and CDR2 sequences are SGHTA and FQGNSA. CDR3 nucleotide sequence: TGTGCCAGCAGCTTAGATCCAGGGGATGGTCAGCCCCAGCATTTT. Translation gives CASSLDPGDGQPQHF.

The CDR3 DNA reads TGTGCCAGCAGCCCGGCACAGGGGCGGAGCTCCTACAATGAGCAGTTCTTC. This codes for CASSPAQGRSSYNEQFF. The gene calls are TRBV7-3 and TRBJ2-1; 7 bases agree with TRBD1. Trimming took 5 bases from V and 0 from J; bases not matched to a gene: 10. The germline V gene encodes CDR1 SGHTA and CDR2 FQGTGA. The CDR3 extends over 17 amino acids.

V is TRBV10-3 and J is TRBJ2-7, with D maybe TRBD2 (5 bases). With 0 bases removed from V and 6 bases from J, the gap between germline ends came to 12 bases. Germline V CDR1 and CDR2: ENHRY, SYGVKD. The CDR3 is 14 amino acids. Here the CDR3 DNA reads TGTGCCATCAGTGAGTCGATTCCGGGGATCGAGCAGTACTTC. Translating it yields CAISESIPGIEQYF.

J is TRBJ1-4 and V is TRBV6-5, with 10 bases matching TRBD1. The CDR3 runs to 15 residues. Germline trimming cut 2 bases from V and 4 bases from J; bases unmatched to any gene: 1. The germline V gene has CDR1 MNHEY and CDR2 SVGAGI. CDR3 nucleotides: TGTGCCAGCAGTTACCGGACAGGGGGTAATGAAAAACTGTTTTTT. Protein product: CASSYRTGGNEKLFF.

The genes are TRBV7-3 and TRBJ2-1, with D maybe TRBD1 (5 bases). The CDR3 extends over 12 amino acids. Germline V gene lookup returns CDR1 SGHTA and CDR2 FQGTGA. With 5 bases removed from V and 9 bases from J, the gap between germline ends came to 11 bases. The CDR3 loop is CASSQQGGEQFF. The CDR3 nucleotides are TGTGCCAGCAGCCAGCAGGGCGGTGAGCAGTTCTTC.

The genes are TRBV7-8 and TRBJ1-2, with D perhaps matching TRBD1 (6 bases). This CDR3 spans 13 amino acids. Trimming took 4 bases from V and 5 from J, leaving 11 bases between them. Germline V lookup: CDR1 SGHVS, CDR2 FQNEAQ. For the CDR3, the DNA is TGTGCCAGCAGCTCCCGGACAGCTTATGGCTACACCTTC. Protein sequence: CASSSRTAYGYTF.

Concerning this clone itself: In the same sample, other DNA sequences code for this CDR3. The chain combines TRBV7-9 with TRBJ1-3; D call uncertain. Germline lookup yields CDR1 SEHNR and CDR2 FQNEAQ (reference sequence). The CDR3 contains 11 residues. The germline V and J ends were trimmed by 5 bases and 4 bases, with 3 bases remaining between them. This CDR3 reads CASSLGNTIYF. In nucleotides, the CDR3 is TGTGCCAGCAGCCTGGGAAACACCATATATTTT.

The rearrangement links TRBV11-1 to TRBJ2-7, with 9 positions matching TRBD1. Germline CDR1 SGHAT, CDR2 FQDESV (reference sequence). This CDR3 comprises 15 residues. J gave up 2 bases and V 3 bases, and 5 bases lay outside the gene matches. The CDR3 bases are TGTGCCAGCAGCTTGGGACAGGGTAACCCCTACGAGCAGTACTTC. Translated: CASSLGQGNPYEQYF.

V and J are TRBV19 and TRBJ1-5; possibly TRBD1 for D (5 bases). With 1 base removed from V and 5 bases from J, the gap between germline ends came to 9 bases. Germline V gives CDR1 LNHDA, CDR2 SQIVND (reference sequence). This CDR3 is 14 amino acids long. The CDR3 coding sequence is TGTGCCAGTAGTATAGCGGGGGTGGATCAGCCCCAGCATTTT. Its protein product is CASSIAGVDQPQHF.

The chain joins TRBV2 to TRBJ2-7; D is possibly TRBD2 (6 bases). Germline V CDR1 and CDR2: SNHLY, FYNNEI. The V end lost 7 bases, the J end lost 0 bases, and 13 bases lay between the germline ends. This CDR3 contains 14 residues. The CDR3 loop reads CASTQMGGSYEQYF. Here the CDR3 DNA reads TGTGCCAGCACCCAGATGGGGGGCTCCTACGAGCAGTACTTC.

The rearrangement joins TRBV4-1 to TRBJ2-5; TRBD2 aligns across 8 bases. J was trimmed by 3 bases and V by 2 bases; bases with no gene match: 5. The V gene's germline CDR1 is MGHRA and CDR2 YSYEKL. This CDR3 contains 15 residues. CDR3 DNA sequence: TGCGCCAGCAGCCAACTTAGTAGCGGGGAAGAGACCCAGTACTTC. Amino acids: CASSQLSSGEETQYF.

V and J are TRBV15 and TRBJ2-5; no definite D call. From germline, CDR1 is LNHNV and CDR2 YYDKDF (reference sequence). There are 19 residues in the CDR3. Trimming took 0 bases from V and 5 from J, leaving 25 bases between them. The CDR3 loop is CATSRDGRTTATLWETQYF. CDR3 DNA: TGTGCCACCAGCAGAGATGGGCGGACGACTGCCACTCTTTGGGAGACCCAGTACTTC.

The chain recombines TRBV29-1 with TRBJ1-5, with a possible D match to TRBD1 (5 bases). Per the germline V gene, CDR1 is SQVTM and CDR2 is ANQGSEA. V was pared by 4 bases and J by 3 bases, with 10 bases between. CDR3 length: 13 residues. The CDR3 spells CSVVSDTNQPQHF. The DNA of the CDR3 is TGCAGCGTTGTATCGGACACCAATCAGCCCCAGCATTTT.

The V call is TRBV6-4, the J call TRBJ2-1, with D perhaps being TRBD1 or TRBD2 (6 bases each). Looked up from germline, CDR1 is MRHNA and CDR2 is SNTAGT. V dropped 2 bases and J dropped 7 bases, with 12 bases sitting between them. CDR3 length: 14 amino acids. This CDR3 reads CASSDEGGRNEQFF. The CDR3 coding sequence is TGTGCCAGCAGTGACGAGGGGGGTAGGAATGAGCAGTTCTTC.

This clone was counted a single time. This chain connects TRBV9 to TRBJ1-6, with D possibly matching TRBD1 (5 bases). V was cut by 3 bases and J by 12 bases, with 16 bases left in between. The CDR3 totals 14 residues. Germline V gives CDR1 SGDLS, CDR2 YYNGEE. CDR3 sequence: CASSASVGGGPLHF. The CDR3 DNA sequence: TGTGCCAGCAGCGCCTCGGTGGGTGGGGGACCCCTCCACTTT.

This clone was seen a handful of times. This sequence joins TRBV28 and TRBJ1-2; D is possibly TRBD1 (5 bases). The CDR3 is 12 amino acids. Germline V lookup: CDR1 MDHEN, CDR2 SYDVKM. V lost 8 bases and J lost 8, with 15 bases in between. The CDR3: CASGHNLGGYTF. Here the CDR3 DNA reads TGTGCCAGCGGACACAACCTGGGGGGCTACACCTTC.

This chain links TRBV5-4 with TRBJ1-2; unclear D gene. The CDR3 runs to 12 residues. Germline lookup yields CDR1 SGHNT and CDR2 YYREEE (reference sequence). Trimming took 1 base from V and 8 from J, leaving 9 bases between them. In nucleotides, the CDR3 is TGTGCCAGCAGCTTGATCGGGGAAGGCTACACCTTC. Translating it yields CASSLIGEGYTF.

The table lists this clone with a count of one. The chain couples TRBV28 to TRBJ1-3; possible D gene TRBD1, 6 bases. CDR3 size: 17 residues. Between the trimmed V and J ends, which lost 7 bases and 0 bases, there was a span of 19 bases. Germline V gives CDR1 MDHEN, CDR2 SYDVKM. CDR3 sequence: CASTAGGLEPSGNTIYF. CDR3 sequence (DNA): TGTGCCAGCACCGCGGGGGGCCTAGAACCCTCTGGAAACACCATATATTTT.

The chain is built from TRBV6-1 and TRBJ2-7; D ambiguous. From germline, CDR1 is MNHNS and CDR2 SASEGT. Between the trimmed V and J ends, which lost 3 bases and 2 bases, there was a span of 14 bases. This CDR3 comprises 15 residues. The CDR3 spells CASSDGPQSTYEQYF. CDR3 bases: TGTGCCAGCAGTGATGGACCTCAATCCACCTACGAGCAGTACTTC.

This clone was recorded only once. This chain joins TRBV6-2 or TRBV6-3 and TRBJ2-5; the D gene is possibly TRBD2 (5 bases). Deletions cut 2 bases from V and 5 bases from J, with 9 bases between. The CDR3 runs 13 residues. Looked up from germline, CDR1 is MNHEY and CDR2 is SVGEGT. The CDR3 spells CASSYRVAETQYF. The CDR3 DNA is TGTGCCAGCAGTTACAGGGTAGCGGAGACCCAGTACTTC.

This rearrangement joins TRBV4-3 to TRBJ2-7; TRBD1 or TRBD2 may be the D gene (5 bases each). Germline-derived CDR1 and CDR2 are LGHNA and YSLEER. Trimming cost V 0 bases and J 3 bases, with 12 bases left between them. There are 15 residues in the CDR3. The CDR3 loop reads CASSQDPGRYYEQYF. Here the CDR3 DNA reads TGCGCCAGCAGCCAAGACCCGGGACGGTACTACGAGCAGTACTTC.

The chain combines TRBV27 with TRBJ2-7; D possibly uses TRBD1 or TRBD2 (5 bases each). The CDR3 extends over 11 amino acids. Germline CDR1 and CDR2: MNHEY and SMNVEV (reference sequence). The V end lost 7 bases, the J end lost 5 bases, and 9 bases lay between the germline ends. The CDR3 DNA is TGTGCCAGCAAGAGGGGACACGAGCAGTACTTC. Protein: CASKRGHEQYF.